The 17 T cell receptor beta chains given below trace back to one sample, sequenced in a study of blood T cell repertoires in COVID-19. Assay used: immunoSEQ multiplex PCR; TCRdb lists only in-frame clones, some missing. The sample yields 91,000 or so clones, approximately 90% seen once. Sequenced input: peripheral blood. These receptors were obtained from a human donor in a cohort sampled during active COVID-19.

This chain's CDR3 is CSARSGGPLHF. The CDR3 DNA reads as TGCAGTGCTAGGTCCGGTGGACCCCTCCACTTT. The chain joins TRBV20-1 to TRBJ1-6; D not resolved. CDR1 DFQATT and CDR2 SNEGSKA come from the germline V gene (reference sequence). Deletions cut 3 bases from V and 12 bases from J, with 9 bases between. There are 11 residues in the CDR3.

This chain connects TRBV29-1 to TRBJ2-7; 7 bases align to TRBD2. The germline V gene encodes CDR1 SQVTM and CDR2 ANQGSEA. The V and J ends lost 7 bases and 2 bases, in that order; junction bases with no gene match: 8. The CDR3 is 13 residues long. CDR3 DNA: TGCAGCGCGGCGCGGGGGTTCCCCTACGAGCAGTACTTC. Translation: CSAARGFPYEQYF.

The rearrangement joins TRBV18 to TRBJ1-6; perhaps TRBD1 as D (6 bases). With 6 bases removed from V and 6 bases from J, the gap between germline ends came to 12 bases. Looked up from germline, CDR1 is KGHSH and CDR2 is LQKENI. This CDR3 region has 14 residues. CDR3 bases: TGTGCCAGCTCTCAGGGGCAGGGTAATTCACCCCTCCACTTT. This codes for CASSQGQGNSPLHF.

This clone was observed once. The chain uses TRBV3-1 (or the pseudogene TRBV3-2) and TRBJ2-3; the match to TRBD2 covers 10 bases. This CDR3 is built from 17 residues. Germline CDR1 LGHDT, CDR2 YNNKEL (reference sequence). J gave up 0 bases and V 4 bases, and 7 bases lay outside the gene matches. The CDR3 reads CASSPTAGGLSTDTQYF. CDR3 sequence (DNA): TGTGCCAGCAGCCCAACAGCGGGGGGGCTTAGCACAGATACGCAGTATTTT.

This clone was counted once. The chain carries TRBV19 and TRBJ1-2; 8 nucleotides line up with TRBD1. The CDR3 runs to 14 residues. The V gene end was trimmed by 10 bases and the J gene end by 4 bases; junction bases not matched to a gene: 11. Germline CDR1 LNHDA, CDR2 SQIVND (reference sequence). The CDR3: CATQKDRGGYGYTF. Written as DNA, the CDR3 is TGTGCCACCCAGAAAGACAGGGGTGGCTATGGCTACACCTTC.

The chain employs TRBV11-2 and TRBJ2-2; TRBD2 aligns across 8 bases. The junction had 7 bases not matched to a gene; V was cut back by 1 base and J by 6 bases. The CDR3 runs to 16 residues. Germline V lookup: CDR1 SGHAT, CDR2 FQNNGV. CDR3: CASSLGGLVVAGELFF. In nucleotides, the CDR3 is TGTGCCAGCAGCTTAGGGGGACTAGTTGTCGCCGGGGAGCTGTTTTTT.

The chain carries TRBV7-9 and TRBJ1-1; D not resolved. The V and J ends lost 4 bases and 3 bases respectively, with 21 bases between them. Germline CDR1 reads SEHNR; CDR2 reads FQNEAQ (reference sequence). CDR3 length equals 17 residues. This CDR3 is CASSSPSEGALYTEAFF. CDR3 sequence (DNA): TGTGCCAGCAGCTCGCCCTCAGAGGGTGCATTGTACACTGAAGCTTTCTTT.

This clone was seen a single time. The chain combines TRBV5-5 with TRBJ2-7; D might be TRBD2 (5 bases). V was trimmed by 2 bases and J by 3 bases, leaving 27 bases between them. The CDR3 contains 19 residues. Germline CDR1 is SGHKS and CDR2 is YYEKEE (reference sequence). DNA for the CDR3: TGTGCCAGCAGCTTCGATTGGCGTTTTAAGACGGACGGAGGCTACGAGCAGTACTTC. Translating it yields CASSFDWRFKTDGGYEQYF.

As regards this clone: The sample has other DNA sequences that encode this CDR3 too. The chain couples TRBV19 to TRBJ1-1, with D perhaps matching TRBD1 (5 bases). V lost 2 bases, J lost 2 bases, and 21 bases lay in between. Germline V CDR1 and CDR2: LNHDA, SQIVND (reference sequence). The CDR3 has 18 residues. CDR3 protein: CASSIKRGRGGPNTEAFF. In DNA, the CDR3 is TGTGCCAGTAGTATAAAACGGGGCCGGGGAGGCCCTAACACTGAAGCTTTCTTT. The full variable domain, its missing parts supplied by reference TRBV19 and TRBJ1-1, is DGGITQSPKYLFRKEGQNVTLSCEQNLNHDAMYWYRQDPGQGLRLIYYSQIVNDFQKGDIAEGYSVSREKKESFPLTVTSAQKNPTAFYLCASSIKRGRGGPNTEAFFGQGTRLTVV.

This chain uses TRBV9 with TRBJ1-1; the D gene is possibly TRBD1 (6 bases). There are 15 residues in the CDR3. Germline-derived CDR1 and CDR2 are SGDLS and YYNGEE. V gave up 0 bases and J gave up 4 bases, with 13 bases separating them. CDR3 sequence (DNA): TGTGCCAGCAGCGTAGCGCCACAGGGTGCCACTGAAGCTTTCTTT. This gives the protein CASSVAPQGATEAFF. Supplemented by reference TRBV9 and TRBJ1-1, the full variable domain reads DSGVTQTPKHLITATGQRVTLRCSPRSGDLSVYWYQQSLDQGLQFLIQYYNGEERAKGNILERFSAQQFPDLHSELNLSSLELGDSALYFCASSVAPQGATEAFFGQGTRLTVV.

The chain couples TRBV28 to TRBJ1-6; 9 positions match TRBD1. J was trimmed by 7 bases and V by 2 bases; bases with no gene match: 9. Germline CDR1 reads MDHEN; CDR2 reads SYDVKM. The CDR3 spans 17 residues. The DNA for the CDR3 is TGTGCCAGCAGTTTACCCCTGGGACAGGGTGGGAATTCACCCCTCCACTTT. Translating gives CASSLPLGQGGNSPLHF.

The CDR3 reads CASSLGASGRREQYF. In nucleotides, the CDR3 is TGTGCCAGCAGTTTAGGGGCCTCAGGAAGGAGAGAGCAGTACTTC. This chain uses TRBV28 with TRBJ2-7; D is possibly TRBD1 (5 bases). Germline V gene data show CDR1 as MDHEN and CDR2 as SYDVKM. V was clipped by 2 bases and J by 7 bases, with 18 bases between them. This CDR3 region has 15 residues.

The chain uses TRBV30 and TRBJ2-5, with TRBD2 identical over 13 bases. The CDR3 consists of 14 residues. V dropped 3 bases and J dropped 6; count of bases not matched to a gene: 4. The V gene's germline CDR1 is GTSNPN and CDR2 SVGIG (reference sequence). As DNA, the CDR3 is TGTGCCTGGAGACTAGCGGGGGGGCCGAAGACCCAGTACTTC. Protein product: CAWRLAGGPKTQYF.

The rearrangement joins TRBV19 to TRBJ1-2, with TRBD1 identical over 9 bases. The trim removed 6 bases at V and 4 bases at J, leaving 6 bases unmatched. Germline V CDR1 and CDR2: LNHDA, SQIVND (reference sequence). This CDR3 has 14 amino acids. The CDR3 is CASRTGQGTYGYTF. In DNA form, the CDR3 reads TGTGCCAGTAGAACCGGACAGGGGACCTATGGCTACACCTTC.

The chain carries TRBV28 and TRBJ1-4; D is undetermined. Germline V gene data show CDR1 as MDHEN and CDR2 as SYDVKM. CDR3 length: 11 amino acids. The V gene lost 8 bases and the J gene lost 6 bases, with 7 bases spanning the gap. CDR3 protein: CASPLYEKLFF. In nucleotides, the CDR3 is TGTGCCAGCCCCCTCTATGAAAAACTGTTTTTT.

This sequence joins TRBV6-2 or TRBV6-3 and TRBJ1-2, with TRBD1 matching over 8 bases. Germline assignment: CDR1 MNHEY and CDR2 SVGEGT. CDR3 length: 14 residues. J gave up 5 bases and V 4 bases, and 6 bases lay outside the gene matches. This chain's CDR3 is CASSSGQAGYGYTF. The DNA for the CDR3 is TGTGCCAGCAGTTCGGGACAGGCGGGGTATGGCTACACCTTC.

The chain has TRBV2 and TRBJ1-4; 7 bases are a match to TRBD1. This CDR3 region has 14 residues. Per the germline V gene, CDR1 is SNHLY and CDR2 is FYNNEI. J was trimmed by 7 bases and V by 4 bases; bases with no gene match: 6. CDR3 DNA: TGTGCCAGCAGTGGACAGGGAGTGAGTGAAAAACTGTTTTTT. Translating gives CASSGQGVSEKLFF.